Presented here are 19 T cell receptor beta chains from one specimen sequenced in a study of blood T cell repertoires in COVID-19 (TCRdb year 2020). The library was prepared using the immunoSEQ multiplex PCR assay. TCRdb obtained this table from immuneACCESS and retained in-frame rearrangements with V and J assigned. These tables miss some clones; where compared with another copy, unresolved V genes account for less than half of the shortfall, and the remainder is unexplained. The sample table holds about 140,000 clones, of which less than 85% were seen once. The ten largest clones take up over 7.5% of the sample. Sequencing was done on a sample of peripheral blood. Receptors were obtained from a woman of 80 years or more in a cohort sampled during active or convalescent COVID-19.

This rearrangement joins TRBV5-1 to TRBJ2-1; tentative D call: TRBD1 (5 bases). The CDR3 length is 16 residues. V lost 2 bases and J lost 5, with 17 bases in between. The germline CDR1 and CDR2 sequences are SGHRS and YFSETQ. CDR3 protein: CASSFTAQGIDNEQFF. Here the CDR3 DNA reads TGCGCCAGCAGCTTTACCGCCCAGGGAATTGACAATGAGCAGTTCTTC.

V is TRBV27 and J is TRBJ2-2, with 13 bases aligning to TRBD2. The V gene end was trimmed by 6 bases and the J gene end by 5 bases; junction bases not matched to a gene: 9. Per the germline V gene, CDR1 is MNHEY and CDR2 is SMNVEV (reference sequence). The CDR3 spans 17 residues. CDR3 in amino acids: CASRQTSGGAYTGELFF. The CDR3 DNA reads TGTGCCAGCAGGCAAACTAGCGGGGGGGCCTATACCGGGGAGCTGTTTTTT.

This clone was detected only once. J is TRBJ2-1 and V is TRBV7-2; a weak D match, TRBD2 (5 bases). Trimming stripped 5 bases from V and 12 bases from J, with 17 bases between. The V gene's germline CDR1 is SGHTA and CDR2 FQGNSA. The CDR3 has 13 amino acids. CDR3 sequence (DNA): TGTGCCAGCAGCCGGGGTCACTTCGGCCGGCAGTTCTTC. It translates to CASSRGHFGRQFF.

The rearrangement uses TRBV5-1 and TRBJ2-1; TRBD1 matches 9 bases. In germline, CDR1 is SGHRS, CDR2 YFSETQ. V was clipped by 5 bases and J by 6 bases; unmatched bases: 6. The CDR3 has 14 residues. In DNA, the CDR3 is TGCGCCAGCAGGCGACAGGGGGAGGCCAATGAGCAGTTCTTC. Amino acids: CASRRQGEANEQFF.

This chain joins TRBV9 and TRBJ2-7, with a weak D call TRBD1 (7 bases). Germline V gene data show CDR1 as SGDLS and CDR2 as YYNGEE. The CDR3 contains 17 residues. The V end lost 0 bases, the J end lost 9 bases, and 25 bases lay between the germline ends. CDR3 DNA sequence: TGTGCCAGCAGCGTAGAGAAGGACAGGTCAAAACCCGGGGGGCAGTACGTC. Translation: CASSVEKDRSKPGGQYV.

The chain links TRBV28 to TRBJ2-3, with TRBD2 matching 8 bases. Trimming removed 3 bases from V and 7 bases from J; junction bases left unmatched: 6. The CDR3 loop spans 14 amino acids. Looked up from germline, CDR1 is MDHEN and CDR2 is SYDVKM. CDR3 region: CASSLAGGSNTQYF. The CDR3 coding sequence is TGTGCCAGCAGTTTGGCGGGGGGTTCAAATACGCAGTATTTT.

The rearrangement uses TRBV5-6 and TRBJ1-5, with 9 bases identical to TRBD1. The ends lost 3 bases at V and 6 bases at J; junction bases unmatched: 7. The germline V gene encodes CDR1 SGHDT and CDR2 YYEEEE. The CDR3 consists of 15 residues. The CDR3 sequence is CASSSDRGVSQPQHF. CDR3 coding DNA: TGTGCCAGCAGCTCGGACAGGGGAGTAAGTCAGCCCCAGCATTTT.

V is TRBV7-8 and J is TRBJ1-5; D unclear. V was trimmed by 1 base and J by 6 bases, leaving 10 bases between them. This CDR3 has 14 residues. CDR1 and CDR2 from the germline V gene are SGHVS and FQNEAQ. This CDR3 reads CASSLVGLSQPQHF. The CDR3 DNA is TGTGCCAGCAGCTTAGTGGGCTTGAGTCAGCCCCAGCATTTT. Together with reference TRBV7-8 and TRBJ1-5, the CDR3 gives the full variable domain: GAGVSQSPRYKVAKRGQDVALRCDPISGHVSLFWYQQALGQGPEFLTYFQNEAQLDKSGLPSDRFFAERPEGSVSTLKIQRTQQEDSAVYLCASSLVGLSQPQHFGDGTRLSIL.

V usage is TRBV12-3 or TRBV12-4 and J usage is TRBJ1-1; weak D call: TRBD1 (5 bases). Trimming took off 1 base at V and 5 bases at J, with 8 bases between the two ends. This CDR3 is 13 amino acids long. The CDR3 region is CASSLGEGTEAFF. The CDR3 DNA reads TGTGCCAGCAGTTTAGGGGAGGGGACTGAAGCTTTCTTT.

The chain combines TRBV7-9 with TRBJ1-5; D is uncertain. Between the trimmed V and J ends, which lost 5 bases and 0 bases, there was a span of 8 bases. The CDR3 spans 14 residues. Per the germline V gene, CDR1 is SEHNR and CDR2 is FQNEAQ (reference sequence). CDR3 amino acids: CASSAYYSNQPQHF. DNA of the CDR3: TGTGCCAGCAGCGCCTATTATAGCAATCAGCCCCAGCATTTT.

The rearrangement joins TRBV18 to TRBJ2-7, with 8 nucleotides matching TRBD1. V trimming: 0 bases; J trimming: 4 bases; junction bases outside the gene matches: 5. The germline V gene has CDR1 KGHSH and CDR2 LQKENI. The CDR3 extends over 15 amino acids. CDR3 sequence: CASSPPQGAGYEQYF. CDR3 nucleotides: TGTGCCAGCTCACCACCGCAGGGGGCTGGGTACGAGCAGTACTTC.

The chain employs TRBV2 and TRBJ2-1; D is perhaps TRBD1 (5 bases). V lost 5 bases and J 9 bases, leaving 14 bases between the germline ends. Per the germline V gene, CDR1 is SNHLY and CDR2 is FYNNEI. The CDR3 is made up of 13 amino acids. CDR3 DNA: TGTGCCAGCAGTTACAGGCCGCGCCTTGAGCAGTTCTTC. Protein sequence: CASSYRPRLEQFF.

The chain joins TRBV7-2 to TRBJ2-1; TRBD1 agrees at 8 bases. The CDR3 has 17 residues. J was trimmed by 0 bases and V by 5 bases; bases with no gene match: 9. Per germline, CDR1 SGHTA and CDR2 FQGNSA. CDR3 loop: CASSQGAGLSSYNEQFF. The CDR3 DNA reads TGTGCCAGCAGCCAGGGGGCGGGCCTGAGCTCCTACAATGAGCAGTTCTTC.

This chain joins TRBV5-4 and TRBJ1-6, with 7 bases that match TRBD1. This CDR3 has 15 residues. With 5 bases clipped from V and 6 bases from J, the junction kept 8 bases outside the gene matches. CDR1 is SGHNT and CDR2 is YYREEE in the germline V gene (reference sequence). CDR3: CASSLRQGSNSPLHF. CDR3 bases: TGTGCCAGCAGTCTTCGACAGGGAAGTAATTCACCCCTCCACTTT.

This clone was observed once. The identical CDR3 is also encoded by other nucleotide sequences in the sample. The chain recombines TRBV11-3 with TRBJ2-3, with D perhaps TRBD2 (5 bases). CDR1 and CDR2 (germline): SGHNT, YENEEA. The CDR3 totals 14 residues. Trimming removed 1 base from V and 1 base from J, with 6 bases in between. The CDR3 loop is CASSLGRGTDTQYF. In DNA form, the CDR3 reads TGTGCCAGCAGCTTAGGGCGGGGCACAGATACGCAGTATTTT.

V is TRBV28 and J is TRBJ2-1, with a weak D call TRBD2 (6 bases). The germline V gene has CDR1 MDHEN and CDR2 SYDVKM. V was cut by 2 bases and J by 4 bases, with 12 bases left in between. The CDR3 is made up of 15 amino acids. The CDR3 region is CASSLDWDSYNEQFF. The CDR3 nucleotides read TGTGCCAGCAGTTTAGATTGGGACTCTTACAATGAGCAGTTCTTC.

The chain has TRBV7-2 and TRBJ2-7; maybe TRBD1 (5 bases). Trimming took off 1 base at V and 3 bases at J, with 16 bases between the two ends. CDR1 and CDR2 from the germline V gene are SGHTA and FQGNSA. The CDR3 runs to 16 residues. CDR3 sequence: CASSLVPQGSSYEQYF. In nucleotides, the CDR3 is TGTGCCAGCAGCTTAGTACCCCAGGGTTCTAGCTACGAGCAGTACTTC.

This sequence joins TRBV5-1 and TRBJ1-1; the match to TRBD1 covers 10 bases. V shed 4 bases, J shed 3 bases, and the junction held 3 bases outside the gene matches. This CDR3 has 14 residues. Germline CDR1 SGHRS, CDR2 YFSETQ. CDR3 DNA: TGCGCCAGCAGCGCGGACAGGGGGGACACTGAAGCTTTCTTT. Amino acids: CASSADRGDTEAFF. The full variable domain, rest sourced from reference TRBV5-1 and TRBJ1-1, is KAGVTQTPRYLIKTRGQQVTLSCSPISGHRSVSWYQQTPGQGLQFLFEYFSETQRNKGNFPGRFSGRQFSNSRSEMNVSTLELGDSALYLCASSADRGDTEAFFGQGTRLTVV.

In its sample, this clone was seen a few times. The chain carries TRBV7-8 and TRBJ2-3; 7 bases are a match to TRBD1. The CDR3 runs to 15 residues. The trim removed 5 bases at V and 2 bases at J, leaving 7 bases unmatched. CDR1 is SGHVS and CDR2 is FQNEAQ in the germline V gene. The CDR3 nucleotides read TGTGCCAGCAGCCCGGGACAGCCACTCACAGATACGCAGTATTTT. It specifies CASSPGQPLTDTQYF.